The entry below describes one T cell receptor (beta chain). Its antigen is not identified. The protocol was immunoSEQ multiplex PCR, while the TCRdb copy is restricted to in-frame clones and leaves out a portion. This sample has about 120,000 clones, with roughly 90% found just once. This entry belongs to a study of T cell responses to AZD1222 COVID-19 vaccine. The CDR3 totals 16 residues. V shed 4 bases and J shed 3 bases, with 17 bases lying between them. Study-wide results and caveats: Baseline testing showed seropositivity in only 6 or 7 AZD1222 recipients. The breadth and depth of Spike-specific TCRs increased once two AZD1222 doses had been given.

Sequences were derived from peripheral blood, sampled 28 days after the second AZD1222 dose. The chain combines TRBV5-3 with TRBJ1-5, with no clear D. TRBV5-3 is recorded as an ORF, its role being uncertain. The TCR originated in an adult who received the AZD1222 COVID-19 vaccine. The CDR3 loop is CARSGPLGGNNQPQHF. CDR3 DNA: TGTGCCAGAAGCGGACCCCTGGGCGGAAACAATCAGCCCCAGCATTTT.